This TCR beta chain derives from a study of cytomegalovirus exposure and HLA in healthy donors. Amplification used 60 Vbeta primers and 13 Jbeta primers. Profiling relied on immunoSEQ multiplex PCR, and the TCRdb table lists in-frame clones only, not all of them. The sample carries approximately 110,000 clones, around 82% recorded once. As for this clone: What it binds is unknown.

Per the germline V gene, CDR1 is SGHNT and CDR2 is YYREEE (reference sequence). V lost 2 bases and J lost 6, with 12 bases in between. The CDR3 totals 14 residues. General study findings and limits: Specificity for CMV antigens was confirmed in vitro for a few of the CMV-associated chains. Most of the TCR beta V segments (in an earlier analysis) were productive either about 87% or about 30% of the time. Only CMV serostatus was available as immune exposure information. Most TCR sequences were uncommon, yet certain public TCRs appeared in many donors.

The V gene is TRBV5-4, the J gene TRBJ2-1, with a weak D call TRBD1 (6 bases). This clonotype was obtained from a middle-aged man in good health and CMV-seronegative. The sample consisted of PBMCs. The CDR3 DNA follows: TGTGCCAGCAGCTTACCAGGGGCTGGCAATGAGCAGTTCTTC. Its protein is CASSLPGAGNEQFF.